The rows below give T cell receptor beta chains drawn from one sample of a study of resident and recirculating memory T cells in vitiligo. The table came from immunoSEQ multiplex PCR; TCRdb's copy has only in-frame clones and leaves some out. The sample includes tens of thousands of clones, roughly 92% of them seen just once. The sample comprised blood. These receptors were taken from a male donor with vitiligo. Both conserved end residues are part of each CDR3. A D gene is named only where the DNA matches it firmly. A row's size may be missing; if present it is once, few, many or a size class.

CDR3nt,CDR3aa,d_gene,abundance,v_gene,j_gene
TGTGCCAGCAGCTTGTCCCAGCTCAGGCAACAATCATCATATGGCTACACCTTC,CASSLSQLRQQSSYGYTF,.,.,TRBV5-6,TRBJ1-2
TGTGCCAGCAGTTACGAGGGCGGTAGCTACGAGCAGTACTTC,CASSYEGGSYEQYF,.,.,TRBV6-5,TRBJ2-7
TGTGCCATCAGTGACGACAGGGATTCACCCCTCCACTTT,CAISDDRDSPLHF,TRBD1,.,TRBV10-3,TRBJ1-6
TGTGCCAGCAGACCTGTGGGAACAGGGGGCAATGAGCAGTTCTTC,CASRPVGTGGNEQFF,TRBD1,.,TRBV6-6,TRBJ2-1
TGCAGCGTTGAAGGCGTAGCGGGGGGAGGCCCAGATACGCAGTATTTT,CSVEGVAGGGPDTQYF,TRBD2,.,TRBV29-1,TRBJ2-3
TGTGCCAGCTCACAAGGAAGGACAGCCGTCTACGAGCAGTACTTC,CASSQGRTAVYEQYF,.,.,TRBV18,TRBJ2-7
TGTGCCAGCAGCTTGTCGGGACAGTATTACTCTGGGGCCAACGTCCTGACTTTC,CASSLSGQYYSGANVLTF,TRBD1,.,TRBV5-8,TRBJ2-6
TGTGCCAGCAGCCTAGGGACAGATCAGCCCCAGCATTTT,CASSLGTDQPQHF,TRBD1,.,TRBV9,TRBJ1-5
TGTGCCAGCAGTTACGTCGGGTCTGGGGCCAACGTCCTGACTTTC,CASSYVGSGANVLTF,.,.,TRBV6-5,TRBJ2-6
TGCGCCAGCAGCCCTAACCCCGGGACAGGGCACGGGCCCGAGACCCAGTACTTC,CASSPNPGTGHGPETQYF,TRBD1,.,TRBV5-1,TRBJ2-5
TGTGCCAGCAGACGGACAGGGGGGACCTACGAGCAGTACTTC,CASRRTGGTYEQYF,TRBD1,.,TRBV6-5,TRBJ2-7
TGTGCCAGCAGTTTAGGGCGACAGGGGTTCGAGCAGTACTTC,CASSLGRQGFEQYF,TRBD1,once,TRBV27,TRBJ2-7
TGTGCCAGTAGTATTTCGGCCGGGGAGCTGTTTTTT,CASSISAGELFF,.,.,TRBV19,TRBJ2-2
TGTGCCAGCAGTGAACTTGTAGAAAATCAGCCCCAGCATTTT,CASSELVENQPQHF,.,.,TRBV6-1,TRBJ1-5
TGCGCCAGCAGCTTGGGGGCGACAAACACTGAAGCTTTCTTT,CASSLGATNTEAFF,.,.,TRBV5-1,TRBJ1-1
TGCGCCAGCAAGGCAGGGAACAATCAGCCCCAGCATTTT,CASKAGNNQPQHF,.,.,TRBV5-1,TRBJ1-5
TGTGCCAGCAGTTACTCCCTGGGACAGGGCTATGGCTACACCTTC,CASSYSLGQGYGYTF,TRBD1,.,TRBV6-5,TRBJ1-2
TGCGCCAGCAGCTTGGGGTTAGCGGGGGGCCGCTGGAGCACAGATACGCAGTATTTT,CASSLGLAGGRWSTDTQYF,TRBD2,.,TRBV5-1,TRBJ2-3
TGTGCCTGGAGTTTCCCCCTCCATCCGGGACTAGCGGGGTACACAGATACGCAGTATTTT,CAWSFPLHPGLAGYTDTQYF,TRBD2,.,TRBV30,TRBJ2-3
TGCGCCAGCAGCCGGACAGGAGAAAAACTGTTTTTT,CASSRTGEKLFF,TRBD1,.,TRBV4-1,TRBJ1-4
TGTGCCAGCAAACAAGAGGCAGGGCCCTATGGCTACACCTTC,CASKQEAGPYGYTF,.,.,TRBV6-1,TRBJ1-2
TGTGCCAGCAGCTTAGGTTCGGGACAGGGAATTCCTGAAGCTTTCTTT,CASSLGSGQGIPEAFF,TRBD1,.,TRBV7-9,TRBJ1-1
TGTGCCATCAAGTCGCGGACAGGGTCCTACGAGCAGTACTTC,CAIKSRTGSYEQYF,TRBD1,.,TRBV10-3,TRBJ2-7
TGTGCCAGCAGCGTAGGGCAGGGCCCTTCTCAGCCCCAGCATTTT,CASSVGQGPSQPQHF,.,.,TRBV9,TRBJ1-5
TGTGCCAGTAACGTAGGGGGCAATCAGCCCCAGCATTTT,CASNVGGNQPQHF,.,.,TRBV19,TRBJ1-5
TGTGCCTGGAGTGTAGTTACGGGGGCGAACACCGGGGAGCTGTTTTTT,CAWSVVTGANTGELFF,.,.,TRBV30,TRBJ2-2
TGTGCCAGTAGTATAGTCGACAGGGTGGGAGCAGACACTGAAGCTTTCTTT,CASSIVDRVGADTEAFF,TRBD1,once,TRBV19,TRBJ1-1
TGCGCCAGCAGCTTTGGTTACAGTTCTAGCACAGATACGCAGTATTTT,CASSFGYSSSTDTQYF,.,.,TRBV5-1,TRBJ2-3
TGTGCCAGCAGCTTAGCCGATCTAGCCCCATCCTACGAGCAGTACTTC,CASSLADLAPSYEQYF,.,.,TRBV7-2,TRBJ2-7
TGCGCCAGCAGCTTGACAGGGGGGAACACTGAAGCTTTCTTT,CASSLTGGNTEAFF,TRBD1,.,TRBV5-1,TRBJ1-1
TGCGCCAGCAGCTCGACAGGGGGCTCGTACGAGCAGTACTTC,CASSSTGGSYEQYF,TRBD1,many,TRBV5-1,TRBJ2-7
TGTGCCAGCAGTTTCCCCGGACAGTACAATGAGCAGTTCTTC,CASSFPGQYNEQFF,.,.,TRBV27,TRBJ2-1
TGTGCCAGCAGCTTAGAAGGGGCGGTCTATGGCTACACCTTC,CASSLEGAVYGYTF,.,once,TRBV11-2,TRBJ1-2
TGTGCCAGCAGAAGCGGGTGGGGACTAGCGGGGGATTCGAACACCGGGGAGCTGTTTTTT,CASRSGWGLAGDSNTGELFF,TRBD2,.,TRBV2,TRBJ2-2
TGTGCCAGCAGCGCGTCGGGGGGGCCATCCTACAATGAGCAGTTCTTC,CASSASGGPSYNEQFF,TRBD2,.,TRBV9,TRBJ2-1
TGTGCCAGCAGCCCCTTATTGAGCTCCTATAATTCACCCCCCCACTTT,CASSPLLSSYNSPPHF,.,.,TRBV11-2,TRBJ1-6
TGTGCCAGCGAGGGGGGGGGAACCGCTGAAGCTTTCTTT,CASEGGGTAEAFF,.,.,TRBV19,TRBJ1-1
TGCGCCAGCAGTGAGCAGAAGGACTATGGCTGCACCTTC,CASSEQKDYGCTF,.,.,TRBV10-1,TRBJ1-2
TGTGCCAGCAGTTATGGAGGGAATAGCAATCAGCCCCAGCATTTT,CASSYGGNSNQPQHF,.,.,TRBV6-5,TRBJ1-5
TGTGCCAGCAGCTTGGCCGGAAGCGTTGACGAGCAGTACTTC,CASSLAGSVDEQYF,.,.,TRBV5-4,TRBJ2-7
TGTGCCAGCAGCCCCGGGACAGGGTTAATGGGCTACGAGCAGTACTTC,CASSPGTGLMGYEQYF,TRBD1,.,TRBV28,TRBJ2-7
TGTGCCACCAGCAGAGACCGGGAGGGCTACACTGAAGCTTTCTTT,CATSRDREGYTEAFF,.,.,TRBV15,TRBJ1-1
TGCGCCAGCAGCCCCCGGGAGACAGGGGTGAACACTGAAGCTTTCTTT,CASSPRETGVNTEAFF,TRBD1,.,TRBV4-3,TRBJ1-1
TGTGCCAGCAGCATCGGAGGACAGGGGGCGCTGGTCCAGCAGTACTTC,CASSIGGQGALVQQYF,TRBD1,.,TRBV5-6,TRBJ2-7
TGCGCCAGCAGCCAAGATGGGGGAAGCGGGGCTACTCAGGGTACGCAGTATTTT,CASSQDGGSGATQGTQYF,TRBD2,.,TRBV4-3,TRBJ2-3
TGTGCCATCAGTGAGAGGGGACTGAAGAACACTGAAGCTTTCTTT,CAISERGLKNTEAFF,.,.,TRBV10-3,TRBJ1-1
TGCGCCAGCAGCTTCGAGGGCCCCACCTACGAGCAGTACTTC,CASSFEGPTYEQYF,.,.,TRBV5-1,TRBJ2-7
TGTGCCAGCTCACCACAAGGGGTCTCGGGAAACACCATATATTTT,CASSPQGVSGNTIYF,.,few,TRBV18,TRBJ1-3
TGCGCCAGCAGCTCCCAGGGGCCGAACACTGAAGCTTTCTTT,CASSSQGPNTEAFF,.,.,TRBV5-1,TRBJ1-1
TGCGCCAGCAGGCCATCGACAGGGGGCGCAGAGACCCAGTACTTC,CASRPSTGGAETQYF,TRBD1,.,TRBV5-1,TRBJ2-5
TGTGCCAGCAGCTGGGGGGCAGGGGGCGCTTCGGGAACTGAAGCTTTCTTT,CASSWGAGGASGTEAFF,TRBD1,.,TRBV7-2,TRBJ1-1
TGTGCCAGCAGCTCATACCGAGACGAGCAGTACTTC,CASSSYRDEQYF,.,.,TRBV11-1,TRBJ2-7
TGTGCCAGCAGCTTAGGTCGGCAGGGCTATGAAAAACTGTTTTTT,CASSLGRQGYEKLFF,.,.,TRBV7-2,TRBJ1-4
TGCGCCAGCAGCCCGAGGGGGCCTACTAGCACAGATACGCAGTATTTT,CASSPRGPTSTDTQYF,TRBD1,.,TRBV4-3,TRBJ2-3
TGTGCCAGCAGCTACTCACGGTGGGGGCATAGGGATGGCTACACCTTC,CASSYSRWGHRDGYTF,.,.,TRBV7-8,TRBJ1-2
TGTGCCAGCAGTTACTCGGTAGGGGCGGCCTACGAGCAGTACTTC,CASSYSVGAAYEQYF,.,.,TRBV6-5,TRBJ2-7
TGTGCCAGTTTTGGCCGGGACAGGGGAGGCAATGAGCAGTTCTTC,CASFGRDRGGNEQFF,TRBD1,.,TRBV19,TRBJ2-1